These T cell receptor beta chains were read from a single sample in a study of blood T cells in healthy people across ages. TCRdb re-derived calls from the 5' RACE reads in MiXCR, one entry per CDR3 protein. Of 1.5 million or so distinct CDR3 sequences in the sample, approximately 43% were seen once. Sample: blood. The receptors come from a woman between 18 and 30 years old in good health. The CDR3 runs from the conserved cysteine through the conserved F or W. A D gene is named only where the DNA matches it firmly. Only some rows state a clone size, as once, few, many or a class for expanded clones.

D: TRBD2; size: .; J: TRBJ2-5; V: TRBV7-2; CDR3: CASSPTSGKAETQYF; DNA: TGTGCCAGCAGCCCTACTAGCGGGAAAGCAGAGACCCAGTACTTC
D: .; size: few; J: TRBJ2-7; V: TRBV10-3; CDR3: CAISEASLGKDEQYF; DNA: TGTGCCATCAGTGAGGCCTCCCTGGGGAAGGACGAGCAGTACTTC
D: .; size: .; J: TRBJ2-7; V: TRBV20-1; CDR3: CSEVGPSYEQYF; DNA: TGCAGTGAAGTGGGCCCCTCCTACGAGCAGTACTTC
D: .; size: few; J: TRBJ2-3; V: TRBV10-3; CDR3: CAISESPGMERTDTQYF; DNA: TGTGCCATCAGTGAGTCGCCAGGGATGGAAAGGACAGATACGCAGTATTTT
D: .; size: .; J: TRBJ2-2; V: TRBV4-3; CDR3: CASSQDPGYTGELFF; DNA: TGCGCCAGCAGCCAAGATCCGGGCTACACCGGGGAGCTGTTTTTT
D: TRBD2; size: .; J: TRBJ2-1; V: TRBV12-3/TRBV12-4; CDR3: CASSYGGVGYEQFF; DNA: TGTGCCAGCAGTTATGGGGGGGTAGGCTACGAGCAGTTCTTC
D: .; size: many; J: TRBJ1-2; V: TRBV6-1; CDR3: CASIEDSSYGYTF; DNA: TGTGCCAGCATCGAAGACAGCTCCTATGGCTACACCTTC
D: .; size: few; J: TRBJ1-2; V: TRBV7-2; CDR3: CASSLAGVPNYGYTF; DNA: TGTGCCAGCAGCTTAGCCGGGGTCCCTAACTATGGCTACACCTTC
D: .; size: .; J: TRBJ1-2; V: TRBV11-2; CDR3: CASSAVRGSEYGYTF; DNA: TGTGCCAGCAGCGCTGTCCGAGGGTCGGAATACGGCTACACCTTC
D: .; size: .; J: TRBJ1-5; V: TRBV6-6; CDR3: CASSPYRGGDQPQHF; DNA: TGTGCCAGCAGTCCCTACCGGGGTGGGGATCAGCCCCAGCATTTT
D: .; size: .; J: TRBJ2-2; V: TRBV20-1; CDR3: CSARDRVPGELFF; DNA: TGCAGTGCTAGAGACAGGGTCCCCGGGGAGCTGTTTTTT
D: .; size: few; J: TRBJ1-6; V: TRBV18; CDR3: CASSRLDRVGNSPLHF; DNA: TGTGCCAGCTCACGACTGGACCGGGTTGGGAATTCACCCCTCCACTTT
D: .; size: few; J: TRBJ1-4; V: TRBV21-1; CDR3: CASSKEGGQDNEKLFF; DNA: TGTGCCAGCAGCAAAGAGGGAGGACAGGATAATGAAAAACTGTTTTTT
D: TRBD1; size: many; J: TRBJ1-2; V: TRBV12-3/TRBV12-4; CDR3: CASSLDRERYTF; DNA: TGTGCCAGCAGTCTCGACAGGGAGCGCTACACCTTC
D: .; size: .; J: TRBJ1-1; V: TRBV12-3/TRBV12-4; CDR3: CASSFAEKAFF; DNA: TGTGCCAGCAGTTTTGCCGAGAAGGCTTTCTTT
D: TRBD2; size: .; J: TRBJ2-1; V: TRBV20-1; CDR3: CSAQAGGPGNEQFF; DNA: TGCAGTGCTCAAGCGGGAGGGCCAGGGAATGAGCAGTTCTTC
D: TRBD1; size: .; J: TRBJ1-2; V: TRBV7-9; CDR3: CASSARDRESSGYTF; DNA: TGTGCCAGCAGCGCGAGGGACAGGGAATCGTCTGGCTACACCTTC
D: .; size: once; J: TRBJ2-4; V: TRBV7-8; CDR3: CAGREDRWGKNIQYF; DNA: TGTGCCGGCAGAGAGGACCGGTGGGGCAAAAACATTCAGTACTTC
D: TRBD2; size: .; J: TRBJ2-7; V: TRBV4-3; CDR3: CASSQPTSGSSYNEQYF; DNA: TGCGCCAGCAGCCAGCCTACTAGCGGCAGCTCCTACAATGAGCAGTACTTC
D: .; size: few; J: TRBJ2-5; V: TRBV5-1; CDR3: CASSLLGGVEETQYF; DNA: TGCGCCAGCAGCTTGCTTGGAGGGGTAGAAGAGACCCAGTACTTC
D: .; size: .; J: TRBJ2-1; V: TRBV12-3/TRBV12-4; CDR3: CACSLGGVPYNEQFF; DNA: TGTGCCTGCAGTTTGGGAGGAGTCCCCTACAATGAGCAGTTCTTC
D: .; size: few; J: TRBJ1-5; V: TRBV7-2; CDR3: CASSFGSRWNQPQHF; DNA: TGTGCCAGCAGCTTCGGGAGTAGATGGAATCAGCCCCAGCATTTT
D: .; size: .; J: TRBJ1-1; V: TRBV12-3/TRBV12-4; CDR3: CASSFNGGRGTEAFF; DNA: TGTGCCAGCAGCTTCAATGGCGGTCGGGGTACTGAAGCTTTCTTT
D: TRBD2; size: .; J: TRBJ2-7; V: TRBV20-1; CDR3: CSARYSGVRYEQYF; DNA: TGCAGTGCTAGATACAGCGGGGTTAGATACGAGCAGTACTTC
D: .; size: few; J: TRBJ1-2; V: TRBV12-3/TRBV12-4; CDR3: CASSSGQNSNYGYTF; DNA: TGTGCCAGCAGTTCCGGACAGAATTCCAACTATGGCTACACCTTC
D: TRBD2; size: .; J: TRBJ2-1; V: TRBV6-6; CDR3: CASSYSIAGPYNEQFF; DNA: TGTGCCAGCAGTTACTCGATAGCGGGGCCCTACAATGAGCAGTTCTTC
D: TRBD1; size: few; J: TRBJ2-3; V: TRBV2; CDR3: CASTPRTGGDTQYF; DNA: TGTGCCAGCACTCCTCGGACAGGGGGAGATACGCAGTATTTT
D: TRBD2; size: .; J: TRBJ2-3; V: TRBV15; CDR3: CATSGTPGLYTDTQYF; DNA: TGTGCCACCAGCGGAACACCGGGACTATACACAGATACGCAGTATTTT
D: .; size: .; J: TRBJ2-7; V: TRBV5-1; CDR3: CASPQGGDSYEQYF; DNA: TGCGCCAGCCCGCAGGGAGGAGACTCCTACGAGCAGTACTTC
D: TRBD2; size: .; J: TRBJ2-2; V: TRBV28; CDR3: CASSSEGLGTGELFF; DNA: TGTGCCAGCAGCTCCGAAGGACTAGGCACCGGGGAGCTGTTTTTT
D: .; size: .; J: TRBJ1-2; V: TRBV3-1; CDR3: CASSQASSGPYGYTF; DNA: TGTGCCAGCAGCCAAGCCAGCTCAGGCCCTTATGGCTACACCTTC
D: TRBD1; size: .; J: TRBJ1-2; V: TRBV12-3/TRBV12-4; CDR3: CASTLWTGGNYGYTF; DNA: TGTGCCAGCACCCTGTGGACAGGGGGCAACTATGGCTACACCTTC
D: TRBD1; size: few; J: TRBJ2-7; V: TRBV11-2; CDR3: CASSLFTGATSSYEQYF; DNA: TGTGCCAGCAGCTTATTCACAGGGGCGACGAGCTCCTACGAGCAGTACTTC
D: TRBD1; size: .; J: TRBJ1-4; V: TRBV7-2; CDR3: CASRPRDRGDEKLFF; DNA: TGTGCCAGCAGGCCCCGGGACAGGGGGGACGAAAAACTGTTTTTT
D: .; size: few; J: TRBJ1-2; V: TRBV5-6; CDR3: CASSFWTANYGYTF; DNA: TGTGCCAGCAGCTTTTGGACCGCGAACTATGGCTACACCTTC
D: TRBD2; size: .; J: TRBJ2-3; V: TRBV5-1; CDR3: CASSRGTSGGPPNFADTQYF; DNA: TGCGCCAGCAGCAGAGGGACTAGCGGGGGCCCCCCGAATTTCGCAGATACGCAGTATTTT
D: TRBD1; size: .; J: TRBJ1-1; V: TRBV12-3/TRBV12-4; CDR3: CASSISDRGVTEAFF; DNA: TGTGCCAGCAGTATAAGTGACAGGGGAGTTACTGAAGCTTTCTTT
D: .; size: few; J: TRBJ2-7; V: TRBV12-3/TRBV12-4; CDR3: CASSLGTGRDIAYEQYF; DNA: TGTGCCAGCAGTTTAGGGACAGGGAGGGATATCGCCTACGAGCAGTACTTC
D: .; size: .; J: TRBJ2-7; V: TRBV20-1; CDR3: CSTPRQGKDEQYF; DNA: TGCAGTACTCCTCGGCAGGGGAAGGACGAGCAGTACTTC
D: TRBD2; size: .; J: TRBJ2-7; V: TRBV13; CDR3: CASTRGGTYEQYF; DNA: TGTGCCAGCACTCGGGGGGGTACCTACGAGCAGTACTTC
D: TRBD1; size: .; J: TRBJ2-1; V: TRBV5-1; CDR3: CASSLALDRGQGEQFF; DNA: TGCGCCAGCAGCTTGGCGCTCGACAGGGGGCAAGGTGAGCAGTTCTTC
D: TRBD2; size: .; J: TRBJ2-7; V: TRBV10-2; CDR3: CASSGLAGGKSSYEQYF; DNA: TGCGCCAGCAGCGGACTAGCGGGAGGAAAGAGCTCCTACGAGCAGTACTTC
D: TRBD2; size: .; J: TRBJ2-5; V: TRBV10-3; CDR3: CAISETSGGPGEQYF; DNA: TGTGCCATCAGTGAGACTAGCGGGGGGCCAGGTGAGCAGTACTTC
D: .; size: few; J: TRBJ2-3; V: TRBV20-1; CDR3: CSARDSPVRRGRTDTQYF; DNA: TGCAGTGCTAGAGATTCGCCCGTCAGGCGCGGTCGCACAGATACGCAGTATTTT
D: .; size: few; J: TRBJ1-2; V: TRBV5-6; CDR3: CASILRGTAGYTF; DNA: TGTGCCAGCATCCTAAGGGGGACGGCTGGCTACACCTTC
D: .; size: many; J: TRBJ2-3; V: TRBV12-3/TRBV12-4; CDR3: CASDRDTDTQYF; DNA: TGTGCCAGCGACCGTGACACAGATACGCAGTATTTT
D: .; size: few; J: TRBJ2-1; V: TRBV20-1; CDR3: CSARVSGTSYNEQFF; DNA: TGCAGTGCTAGAGTTTCGGGGACCTCCTACAATGAGCAGTTCTTC
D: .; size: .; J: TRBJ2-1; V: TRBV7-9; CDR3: CASSYAQGPYNEQFF; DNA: TGTGCCAGCAGCTACGCACAGGGCCCCTACAATGAGCAGTTCTTC
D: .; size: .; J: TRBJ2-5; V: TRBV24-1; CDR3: CATSDLEGTQETQYF; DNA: TGTGCCACCAGTGATTTGGAGGGGACTCAAGAGACCCAGTACTTC
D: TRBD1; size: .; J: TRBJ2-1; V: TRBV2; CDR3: CASRKDRASYNEQFF; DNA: TGTGCCAGCAGGAAAGACAGGGCTTCCTACAATGAGCAGTTCTTC
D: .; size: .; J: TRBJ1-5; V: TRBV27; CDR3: CASSLGFKQPQHF; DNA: TGTGCCAGCAGTTTGGGGTTCAAGCAGCCCCAGCATTTT
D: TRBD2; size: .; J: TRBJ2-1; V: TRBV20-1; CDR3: CSARGRAGARFF; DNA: TGCAGTGCTAGGGGTAGAGCGGGGGCGCGGTTCTTC
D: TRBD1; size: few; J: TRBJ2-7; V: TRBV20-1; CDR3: CSARPTGVSSYEQYF; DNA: TGCAGTGCTAGACCGACAGGGGTGAGCTCCTACGAGCAGTACTTC
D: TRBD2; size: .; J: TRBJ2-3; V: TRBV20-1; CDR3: CSAPTHLSGRGTDTQYF; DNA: TGCAGTGCTCCGACCCACCTAAGCGGGAGAGGCACAGATACGCAGTATTTT
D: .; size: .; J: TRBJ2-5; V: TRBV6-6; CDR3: CASRGESSPYNEQYF; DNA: TGTGCCAGCAGGGGGGAAAGTAGCCCCTACAATGAGCAGTACTTC